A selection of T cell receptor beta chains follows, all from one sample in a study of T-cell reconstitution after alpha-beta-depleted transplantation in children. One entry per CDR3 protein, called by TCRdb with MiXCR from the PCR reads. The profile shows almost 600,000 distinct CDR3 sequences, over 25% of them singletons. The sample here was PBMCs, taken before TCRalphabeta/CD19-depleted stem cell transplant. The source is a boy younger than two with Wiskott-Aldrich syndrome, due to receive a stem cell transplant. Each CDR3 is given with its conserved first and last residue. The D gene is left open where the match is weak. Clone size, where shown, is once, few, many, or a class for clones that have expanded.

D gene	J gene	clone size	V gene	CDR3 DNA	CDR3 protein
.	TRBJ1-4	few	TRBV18	TGTGCCAGCTCACCACCGGGAGAGGCTAATGAAAAACTGTTTTTT	CASSPPGEANEKLFF
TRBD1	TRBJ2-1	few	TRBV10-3	TGTGCCATCAGTAGGAGGACAGGGACCTCCTACAATGAGCAGTTCTTC	CAISRRTGTSYNEQFF
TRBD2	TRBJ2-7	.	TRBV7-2	TGTGCCAGCAGCTTAAGAAGCGGGAGCCCCTACGAGCAGTACTTC	CASSLRSGSPYEQYF
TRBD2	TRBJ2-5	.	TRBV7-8	TGTGCCAGCAGCCTGACTAGCGGGAGGGCCGGAGGGGAGACCCAGTACTTC	CASSLTSGRAGGETQYF
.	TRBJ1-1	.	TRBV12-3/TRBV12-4	TGTGCCAGCAGTTTAATGTACACTGAAGCTTTCTTT	CASSLMYTEAFF
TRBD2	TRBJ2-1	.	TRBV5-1	TGCGCCAGCAGCCCGTACACTAGCGGGAGAGGGAGGACCTACAATGAGCAGTTCTTC	CASSPYTSGRGRTYNEQFF
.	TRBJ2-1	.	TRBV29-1	TGCAGCGTTGAATCCTCGACTAGCTACAATGAGCAGTTCTTC	CSVESSTSYNEQFF
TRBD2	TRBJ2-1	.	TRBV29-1	TGCAGCGTTGAAGGAACAGCGGGAGGGCCTTACAATGAGCAGTTCTTC	CSVEGTAGGPYNEQFF
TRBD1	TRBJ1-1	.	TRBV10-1	TGCGCCAGCAGGGTACCGGGACAGGGATCGAACACTGAAGCTTTCTTT	CASRVPGQGSNTEAFF
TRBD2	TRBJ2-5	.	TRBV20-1	TGCAGTGCTACCGGGCTAGCGGGACGGGAGACCCAGTACTTC	CSATGLAGRETQYF
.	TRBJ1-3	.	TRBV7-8	TGTGCCAGCAGTTCAGTTGGACAGTTCTCTGGAAACACCATATATTTT	CASSSVGQFSGNTIYF
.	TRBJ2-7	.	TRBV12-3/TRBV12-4	TGTGCCAGCAGTAACCGGGACTTGCTAAGATATAACTACGAGCAGTACTTC	CASSNRDLLRYNYEQYF
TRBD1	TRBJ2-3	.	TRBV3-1	TGTGCCAGCAGTTTAGTGGAAAGCCGGGGAATTAAGGGGGCCGATACGCAGTATTTT	CASSLVESRGIKGADTQYF
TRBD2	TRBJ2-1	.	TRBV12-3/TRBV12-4	TGTGCCAGCAGTTTCAGAAGACTAGCGGGAGGCAATGAGCAGTTCTTC	CASSFRRLAGGNEQFF
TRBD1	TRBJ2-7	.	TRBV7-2	TGTGCCAGCAGCGCCCAGACAGGGGACGAGCAGTACTTC	CASSAQTGDEQYF
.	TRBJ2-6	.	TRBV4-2	TGTGCCAGCAGCCCCGGGCTCCTAAGCTCTGGGGCCAACGTCCTGACTTTC	CASSPGLLSSGANVLTF
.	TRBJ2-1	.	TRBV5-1	TGCGCCAGCAGCTTGACGATTTCCGGGAGACGCTCCTACAATGAGCAGTTCTTC	CASSLTISGRRSYNEQFF
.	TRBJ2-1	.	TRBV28	TGTGCCAGCAGTTTGCTAAGGCCCTACAATGAGCAGTTCTTC	CASSLLRPYNEQFF
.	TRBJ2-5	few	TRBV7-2	TGTGCCAGCAGCTTAGTGGGCAGGGAGGTGAAGACCCAGTACTTC	CASSLVGREVKTQYF